The sample holds many counts of the clone carrying this T cell receptor beta chain. Its antigen is not known. This specimen comes from a study of regulatory T cells in long-lasting Graves disease. Findings and caveats of the study: Owing to a sample size that was small, accuracy may have been reduced.

This CDR3 contains 16 residues. The germline V and J ends were trimmed by 6 bases and 7 bases, with 28 bases remaining between them. Germline V lookup: CDR1 DFQATT, CDR2 SNEGSKA (reference sequence). With iRepertoire HTBI primers and Arm-PCR of CDR3 regions, TCR beta libraries were built. TCRdb used MiXCR to reprocess the multiplex PCR reads, holding one entry per CDR3 protein. The sample consists of over 250,000 distinct CDR3 sequences, 20% to 25% of them appearing once. Time point in this sample: persistent/refractory GD, antithyroid drugs over 5 years with positive TRAb. Extracted RNA from PBMCs served as the source of the TCR library.

This receptor was identified in a female donor with Graves disease. The specimen comprised peripheral blood mononuclear cells (PBMCs), sampled when the disease was refractory, from a patient treated with antithyroid drugs. The chain recombines TRBV20-1 with TRBJ2-7, with a weak D call TRBD2 (6 bases). CDR3 coding DNA: TGCAGTGCCCCGTCCCGCACCGGGACTTCCCCCTGGGAGCAGTACTTC. Protein sequence: CSAPSRTGTSPWEQYF.